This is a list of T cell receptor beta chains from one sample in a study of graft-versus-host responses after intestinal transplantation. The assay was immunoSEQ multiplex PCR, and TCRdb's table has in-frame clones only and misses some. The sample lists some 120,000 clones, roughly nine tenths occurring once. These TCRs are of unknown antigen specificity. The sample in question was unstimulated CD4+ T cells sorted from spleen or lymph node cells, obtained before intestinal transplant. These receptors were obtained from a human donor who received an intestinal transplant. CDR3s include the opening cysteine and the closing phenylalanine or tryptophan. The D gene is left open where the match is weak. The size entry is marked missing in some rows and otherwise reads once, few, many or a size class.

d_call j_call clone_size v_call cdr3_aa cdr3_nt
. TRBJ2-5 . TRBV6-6 CASSRTVQETQYF TGTGCCAGCAGTCGGACGGTCCAAGAGACCCAGTACTTC
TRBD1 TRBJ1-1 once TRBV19 CASRRGGGLTFTEAFF TGTGCCAGTAGACGTGGAGGGGGCCTGACGTTCACTGAAGCTTTCTTT
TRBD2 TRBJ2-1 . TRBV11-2 CASSPVPGLAGKVLGEQFF TGTGCCAGCAGCCCTGTCCCGGGACTAGCGGGGAAAGTATTAGGTGAGCAGTTCTTC
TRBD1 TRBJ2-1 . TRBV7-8 CASSLAYRTGGEQFF TGTGCCAGCAGCTTAGCATACCGGACAGGGGGCGAGCAGTTCTTC
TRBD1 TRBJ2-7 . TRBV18 CASSPSTGGYEQYF TGTGCCAGCTCACCCTCGACAGGGGGCTACGAGCAGTACTTC
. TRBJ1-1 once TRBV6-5 CASRPLEQSEAFF TGTGCCAGCAGGCCCTTGGAACAGAGCGAAGCTTTCTTT
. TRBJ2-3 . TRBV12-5 CASGTSVDTQYF TGTGCTAGTGGCACCTCAGTAGATACGCAGTATTTT
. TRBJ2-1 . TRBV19 CASNQDVSSYNEQFF TGTGCCAGTAATCAGGACGTTAGCTCCTACAATGAGCAGTTCTTC
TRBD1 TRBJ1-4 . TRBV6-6 CASSSAGTGNEKLFF TGTGCCAGCAGTTCGGCCGGGACAGGAAATGAAAAACTGTTTTTT
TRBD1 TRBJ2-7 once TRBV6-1 CASSRDRSLSYEQYF TGTGCCAGCAGTCGGGACAGGTCTCTCTCCTACGAGCAGTACTTC
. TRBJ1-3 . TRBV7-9 CASSLPAISGNTIYF TGTGCCAGCAGTCTCCCGGCTATCTCTGGAAACACCATATATTTT
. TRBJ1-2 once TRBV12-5 CASGLLGYGYTF TGTGCTAGTGGTTTGTTGGGCTATGGCTACACCTTC
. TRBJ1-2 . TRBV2 CASSPGLTYGYTF TGTGCCAGCAGCCCAGGACTGACATATGGCTACACCTTC
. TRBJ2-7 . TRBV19 CASSTLTDTKEQYF TGTGCCAGTAGTACCCTGACAGATACTAAGGAGCAGTACTTC
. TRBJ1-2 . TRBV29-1 CSVVSGAGYGYTF TGCAGCGTTGTGTCAGGGGCGGGGTATGGCTACACCTTC
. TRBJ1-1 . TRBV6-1 CASELPRVTEAFF TGTGCCAGCGAACTACCCAGGGTAACTGAAGCTTTCTTT
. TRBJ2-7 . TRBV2 CASTQKGYEQYF TGTGCCAGCACCCAAAAGGGTTACGAGCAGTACTTC
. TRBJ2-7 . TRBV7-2 CASSLGGTSYEQYF TGTGCCAGCAGTTTAGGGGGGACCTCCTACGAGCAGTACTTC
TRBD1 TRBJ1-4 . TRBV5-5 CASSLLQGALGEKLFF TGTGCCAGCAGCTTGCTACAGGGGGCGCTGGGTGAAAAACTGTTTTTT
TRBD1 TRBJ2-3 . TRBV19 CASSIGDRGSTDTQYF TGTGCCAGTAGTATCGGGGACAGAGGTAGCACAGATACGCAGTATTTT
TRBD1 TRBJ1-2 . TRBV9 CASSGLRTGYRSGYGYTF TGTGCCAGCAGCGGGCTACGGACAGGATACCGGTCGGGCTATGGCTACACCTTC
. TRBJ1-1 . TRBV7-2 CASSQRYRESEAFF TGTGCCAGCAGCCAAAGATACAGGGAGAGTGAAGCTTTCTTT
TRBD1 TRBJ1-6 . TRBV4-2 CASSSLPDRDNSPLHF TGTGCCAGCAGCTCCCTCCCGGACAGGGATAATTCACCCCTCCACTTT
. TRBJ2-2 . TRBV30 CAWSPRGRVTGELFF TGTGCCTGGAGTCCGCGGGGCAGGGTTACCGGGGAGCTGTTTTTT
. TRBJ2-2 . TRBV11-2 CASSWGGGRELFF TGTGCCAGCAGCTGGGGTGGGGGCCGGGAGCTGTTTTTT
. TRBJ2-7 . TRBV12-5 CASGLAAGSDSLYEQYF TGTGCTAGTGGTTTGGCCGCAGGGTCGGACAGCCTCTACGAGCAGTACTTC
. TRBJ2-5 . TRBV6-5 CASSYRETQYF TGTGCCAGCAGTTACCGGGAGACCCAGTACTTC
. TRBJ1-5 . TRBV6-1 CASSFSGTGQPQHF TGTGCCAGCAGTTTTTCAGGGACGGGTCAGCCCCAGCATTTT
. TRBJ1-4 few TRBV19 CASMTIGSNEKLFF TGTGCCAGTATGACCATTGGGTCTAATGAAAAACTGTTTTTT
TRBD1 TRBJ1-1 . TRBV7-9 CASSWGQKDTEAFF TGTGCCAGCAGCTGGGGACAGAAGGACACTGAAGCTTTCTTT
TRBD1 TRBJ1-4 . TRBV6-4 CAVQGRATATNEKLFF TGTGCCGTACAGGGGCGCGCTACAGCAACTAATGAAAAACTGTTTTTT
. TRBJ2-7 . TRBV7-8 CASSKTRDTAYEQYF TGTGCCAGCAGCAAAACCCGGGACACGGCCTACGAGCAGTACTTC
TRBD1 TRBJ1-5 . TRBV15 CATQTGRNQPQHF TGTGCCACCCAGACAGGGCGCAATCAGCCCCAGCATTTT
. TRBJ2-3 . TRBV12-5 CASGLGDTQYF TGTGCTAGTGGTTTGGGGGATACGCAGTATTTT
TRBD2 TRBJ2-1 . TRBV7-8 CASSLGLGGGEQFF TGTGCCAGCAGCCTCGGACTAGGCGGGGGTGAGCAGTTCTTC
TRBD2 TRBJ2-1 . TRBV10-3 CAISDSGGLYNEQFF TGTGCCATCAGTGATAGCGGGGGCTTATACAATGAGCAGTTCTTC
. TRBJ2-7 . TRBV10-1 CASNTTGSTYEQYF TGCGCCAGCAACACGACAGGCTCGACCTACGAGCAGTACTTC
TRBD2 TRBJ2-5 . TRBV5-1 CASTETSGGPETQYF TGCGCCAGCACCGAGACTAGCGGGGGCCCCGAGACCCAGTACTTC
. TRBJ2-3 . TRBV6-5 CASSLTGADTQYF TGTGCCAGCAGTCTCACGGGAGCAGATACGCAGTATTTT
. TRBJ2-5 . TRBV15 CATSRDWGGPETQYF TGTGCCACCAGCAGAGATTGGGGGGGGCCAGAGACCCAGTACTTC
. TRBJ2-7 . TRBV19 CASSIGRGPVYEQYF TGTGCCAGTAGTATCGGGCGGGGGCCAGTCTACGAGCAGTACTTC
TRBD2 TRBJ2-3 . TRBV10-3 CAISGTSGGRSTDTQYF TGTGCCATCAGTGGTACTAGCGGGGGGCGTAGCACAGATACGCAGTATTTT
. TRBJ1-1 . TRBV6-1 CASSISPSNPEAFF TGTGCCAGCAGTATAAGCCCCAGCAATCCTGAAGCTTTCTTT
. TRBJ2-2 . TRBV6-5 CASSYRMGYAGELFF TGTGCCAGCAGTTACCGGATGGGGTACGCCGGGGAGCTGTTTTTT
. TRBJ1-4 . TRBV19 CASSDSGDGEKLFF TGTGCCAGTAGCGACTCAGGGGATGGTGAAAAACTGTTTTTT
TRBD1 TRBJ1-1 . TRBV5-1 CASKGQLNTEAFF TGCGCCAGCAAGGGACAGTTGAACACTGAAGCTTTCTTT
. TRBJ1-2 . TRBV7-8 CASSPDTSANYGYTF TGTGCCAGCAGCCCGGACACCAGTGCTAACTATGGCTACACCTTC
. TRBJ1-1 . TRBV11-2 CASSHTGLNTEAFF TGTGCCAGCAGTCATACAGGCCTGAACACTGAAGCTTTCTTT
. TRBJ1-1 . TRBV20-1 CSAVPEAFF TGCAGTGCGGTGCCTGAAGCTTTCTTT
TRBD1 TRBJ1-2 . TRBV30 CAWIRLEAGGYYGYTF TGTGCCTGGATTAGGTTGGAAGCAGGGGGCTACTATGGCTACACCTTC
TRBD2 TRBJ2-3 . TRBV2 CASSEALLGLAGSTDTQYF TGTGCCAGCAGTGAAGCGCTTCTAGGACTAGCGGGGAGCACAGATACGCAGTATTTT
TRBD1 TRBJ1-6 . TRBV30 CAWRVTGGLRNSPLHF TGTGCCTGGAGGGTGACAGGGGGCTTACGGAATTCACCCCTCCACTTT
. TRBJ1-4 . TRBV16 CASSQRTGRNEKLFF TGTGCCAGCAGCCAAAGGACGGGCAGAAATGAAAAACTGTTTTTT